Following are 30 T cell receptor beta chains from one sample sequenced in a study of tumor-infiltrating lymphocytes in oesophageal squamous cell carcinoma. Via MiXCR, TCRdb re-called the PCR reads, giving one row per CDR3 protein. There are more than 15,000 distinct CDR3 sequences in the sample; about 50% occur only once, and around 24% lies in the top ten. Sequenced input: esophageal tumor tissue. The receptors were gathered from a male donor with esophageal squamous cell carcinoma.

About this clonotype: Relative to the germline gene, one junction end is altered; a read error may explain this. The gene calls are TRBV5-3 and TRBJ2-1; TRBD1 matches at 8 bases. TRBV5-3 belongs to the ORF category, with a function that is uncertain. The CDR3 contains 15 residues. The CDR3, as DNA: TGTGCCAGCAGCTTAAGCAGGGGGCTCACAGATACGCAGTTCTTC. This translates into CASSLSRGLTDTQFF.

CDR3 sequence: CASSRIQGIETQYF. Here the CDR3 DNA reads TGTGCCAGCAGCCGGATACAGGGTATAGAGACCCAGTACTTC. V gene TRBV7-6 combines with J gene TRBJ2-5; tentative D call: TRBD1 (6 bases). Trimming removed 5 bases at V and 4 bases at J, with 14 bases between. Germline V CDR1 and CDR2: SGHVS, FNYEAQ. The CDR3 runs to 14 residues.

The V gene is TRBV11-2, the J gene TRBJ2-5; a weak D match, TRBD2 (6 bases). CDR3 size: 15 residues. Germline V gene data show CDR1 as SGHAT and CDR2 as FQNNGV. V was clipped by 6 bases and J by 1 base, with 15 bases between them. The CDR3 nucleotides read TGTGCCAGCAGAGGAGGGAGTTGGGCCCAAGAGACCCAGTACTTC. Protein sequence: CASRGGSWAQETQYF.

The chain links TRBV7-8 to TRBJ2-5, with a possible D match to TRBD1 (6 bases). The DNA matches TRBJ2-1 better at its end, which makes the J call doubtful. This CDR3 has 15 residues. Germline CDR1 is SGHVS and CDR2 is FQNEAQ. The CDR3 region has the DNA TGTGCCAGCAGCTTAGTGGGGGCCGGGGTCAATGAGCAGTTCTTC. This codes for CASSLVGAGVNEQFF.

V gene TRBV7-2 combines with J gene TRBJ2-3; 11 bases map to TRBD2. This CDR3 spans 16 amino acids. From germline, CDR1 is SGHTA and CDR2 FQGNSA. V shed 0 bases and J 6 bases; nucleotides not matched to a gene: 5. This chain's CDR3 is CASSLATSGGGDTQYF. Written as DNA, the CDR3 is TGTGCCAGCAGCTTAGCTACTAGCGGGGGAGGGGATACGCAGTATTTT.

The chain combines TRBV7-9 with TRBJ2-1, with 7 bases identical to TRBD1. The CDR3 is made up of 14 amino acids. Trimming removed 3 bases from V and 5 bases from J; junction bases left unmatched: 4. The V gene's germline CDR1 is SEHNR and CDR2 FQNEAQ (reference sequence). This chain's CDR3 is CASSLTGLNNEQFF. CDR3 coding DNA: TGTGCCAGCAGCTTGACAGGGTTAAACAATGAGCAGTTCTTC.

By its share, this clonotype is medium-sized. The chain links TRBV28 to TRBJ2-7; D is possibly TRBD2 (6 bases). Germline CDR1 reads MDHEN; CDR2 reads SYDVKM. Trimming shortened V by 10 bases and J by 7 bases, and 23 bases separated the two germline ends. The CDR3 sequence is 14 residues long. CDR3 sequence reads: CATYGGTVAWEQYF. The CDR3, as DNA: TGTGCCACCTATGGGGGGACGGTTGCTTGGGAGCAGTACTTC. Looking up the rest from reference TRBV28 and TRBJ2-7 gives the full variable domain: DVKVTQSSRYLVKRTGEKVFLECVQDMDHENMFWYRQDPGLGLRLIYFSYDVKMKEKGDIPEGYSVSREKKERFSLILESASTNQTSMYLCATYGGTVAWEQYFGPGTRLTVT.

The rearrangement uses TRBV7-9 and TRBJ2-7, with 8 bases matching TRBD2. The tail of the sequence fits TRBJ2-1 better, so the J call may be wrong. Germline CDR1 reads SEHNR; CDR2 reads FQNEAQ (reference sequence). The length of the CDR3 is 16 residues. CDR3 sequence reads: CASSSRRGGSYNEQFF. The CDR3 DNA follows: TGTGCCAGCAGCTCACGCCGGGGGGGCTCCTACAATGAGCAGTTCTTC.

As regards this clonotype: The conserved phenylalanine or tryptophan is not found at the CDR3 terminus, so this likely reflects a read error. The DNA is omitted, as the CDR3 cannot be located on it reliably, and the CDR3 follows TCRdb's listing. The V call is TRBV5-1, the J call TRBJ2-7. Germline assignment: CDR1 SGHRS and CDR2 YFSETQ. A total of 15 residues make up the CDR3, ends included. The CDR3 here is CASSFNSNYGYTFGS.

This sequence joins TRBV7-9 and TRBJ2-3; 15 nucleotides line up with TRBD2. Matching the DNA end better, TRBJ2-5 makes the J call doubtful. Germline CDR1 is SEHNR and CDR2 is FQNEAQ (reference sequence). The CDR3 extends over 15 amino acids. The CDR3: CASSGGLAGGETQYF. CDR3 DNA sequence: TGTGCCAGCAGCGGGGGACTAGCGGGAGGCGAGACCCAGTACTTC.

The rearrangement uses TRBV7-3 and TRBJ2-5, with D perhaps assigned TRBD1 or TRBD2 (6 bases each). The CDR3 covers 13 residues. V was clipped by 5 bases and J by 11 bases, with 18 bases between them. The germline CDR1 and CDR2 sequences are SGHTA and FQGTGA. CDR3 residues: CASSPPGGNEQYF. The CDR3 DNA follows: TGTGCCAGCAGCCCCCCCGGGGGCAATGAGCAGTACTTC.

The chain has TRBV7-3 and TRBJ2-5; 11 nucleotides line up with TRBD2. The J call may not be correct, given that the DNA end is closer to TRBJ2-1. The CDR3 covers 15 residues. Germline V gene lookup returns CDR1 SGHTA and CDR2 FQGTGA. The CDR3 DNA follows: TGTGCCAGCAGCCCTCAACTTACTAGCGGGGGTGAGCAGTTCTTC. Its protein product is CASSPQLTSGGEQFF.

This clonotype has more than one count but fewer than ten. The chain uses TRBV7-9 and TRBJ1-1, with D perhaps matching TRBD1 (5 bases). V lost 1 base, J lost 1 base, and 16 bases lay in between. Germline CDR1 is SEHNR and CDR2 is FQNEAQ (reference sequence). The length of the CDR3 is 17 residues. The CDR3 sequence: CASSLGSGGRTNTEAFF. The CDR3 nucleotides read TGTGCCAGCAGCTTAGGGTCGGGGGGACGGACGAACACTGAAGCTTTCTTT.

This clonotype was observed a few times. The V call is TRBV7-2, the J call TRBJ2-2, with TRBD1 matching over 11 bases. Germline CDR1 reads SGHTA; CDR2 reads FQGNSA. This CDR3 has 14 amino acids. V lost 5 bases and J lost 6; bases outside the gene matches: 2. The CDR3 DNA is TGTGCCAGCAGCCTGGGACAGGGGGCCGGGGAGCTGTTTTTT. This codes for CASSLGQGAGELFF.

The CDR3 loop reads CAWRDRRTGVKNIQYF. The CDR3 DNA is TGTGCCTGGAGGGACCGTAGGACAGGGGTCAAAAACATTCAGTACTTC. The chain employs TRBV30 and TRBJ2-4; TRBD1 matches 9 bases. The CDR3 contains 16 residues. Germline CDR1 and CDR2: GTSNPN and SVGIG (reference sequence). Trimming took 3 bases from V and 3 from J; bases not matched to a gene: 9.

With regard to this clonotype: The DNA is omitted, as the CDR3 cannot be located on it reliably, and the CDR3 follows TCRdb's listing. CDR3 protein: CASSPRVPLSLIYEQYFGF. The chain links TRBV4-1 to TRBJ2-6; the DNA was not compared with TRBD1, the D call given in the table. From germline, CDR1 is MGHRA and CDR2 YSYEKL. The length of the CDR3 is 19 amino acids, counting both ends.

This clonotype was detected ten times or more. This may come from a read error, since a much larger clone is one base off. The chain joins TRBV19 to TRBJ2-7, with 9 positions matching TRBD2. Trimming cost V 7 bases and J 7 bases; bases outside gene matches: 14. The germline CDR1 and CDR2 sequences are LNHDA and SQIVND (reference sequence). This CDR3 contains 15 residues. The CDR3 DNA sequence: TGTGCCAGTACCCTTAGCGGGAGCACCTACAATGAGCAGTACTTC. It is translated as CASTLSGSTYNEQYF.

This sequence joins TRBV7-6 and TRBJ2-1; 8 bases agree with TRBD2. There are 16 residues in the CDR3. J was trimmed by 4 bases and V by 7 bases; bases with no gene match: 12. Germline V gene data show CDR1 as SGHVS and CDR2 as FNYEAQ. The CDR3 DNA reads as TGTGCCAGCATTCACGGGAGGGATCTCTCTTACAATGAGCAGTTCTTC. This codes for CASIHGRDLSYNEQFF.

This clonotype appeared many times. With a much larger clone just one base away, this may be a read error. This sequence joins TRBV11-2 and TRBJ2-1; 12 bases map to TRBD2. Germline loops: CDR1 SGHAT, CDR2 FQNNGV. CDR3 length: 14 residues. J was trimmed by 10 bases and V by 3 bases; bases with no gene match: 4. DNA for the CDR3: TGTGCCAGCAGCTTGACTAGCGGGAGCTCCGAGCAGTTCTTC. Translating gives CASSLTSGSSEQFF. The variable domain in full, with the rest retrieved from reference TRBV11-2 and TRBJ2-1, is EAGVAQSPRYKIIEKRQSVAFWCNPISGHATLYWYQQILGQGPKLLIQFQNNGVVDDSQLPKDRFSAERLKGVDSTLKIQPAKLEDSAVYLCASSLTSGSSEQFFGPGTRLTVL.

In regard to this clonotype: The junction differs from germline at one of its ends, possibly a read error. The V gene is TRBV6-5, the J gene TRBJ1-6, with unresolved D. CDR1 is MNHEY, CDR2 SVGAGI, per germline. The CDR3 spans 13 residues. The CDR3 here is CASSSTVGSSQYF. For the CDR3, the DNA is TGTGCCAGCAGTTCGACGGTAGGGAGTTCGCAGTACTTT.

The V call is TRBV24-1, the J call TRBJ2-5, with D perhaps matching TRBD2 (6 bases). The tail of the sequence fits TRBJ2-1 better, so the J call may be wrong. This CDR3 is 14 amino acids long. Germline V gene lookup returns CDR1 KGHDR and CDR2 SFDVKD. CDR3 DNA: TGTGCCACCAGTGATTGGACTAATAACAATGAGCAGTTCTTC. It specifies CATSDWTNNNEQFF.

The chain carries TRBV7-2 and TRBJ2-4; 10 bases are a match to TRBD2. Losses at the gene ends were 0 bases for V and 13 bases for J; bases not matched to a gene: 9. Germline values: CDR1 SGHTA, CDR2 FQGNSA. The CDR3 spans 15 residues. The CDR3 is CASSLAAGGYNEQYF. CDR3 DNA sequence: TGTGCCAGCAGCTTAGCAGCGGGGGGGTACAATGAGCAGTACTTC.

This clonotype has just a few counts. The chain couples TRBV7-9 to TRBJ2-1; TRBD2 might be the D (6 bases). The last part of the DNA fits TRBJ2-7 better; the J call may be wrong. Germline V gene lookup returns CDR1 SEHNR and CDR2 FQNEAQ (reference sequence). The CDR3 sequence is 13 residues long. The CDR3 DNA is TGTGCCAGCACCTTGGACGGGGAGGACGAGCAGTACTTC. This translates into CASTLDGEDEQYF.

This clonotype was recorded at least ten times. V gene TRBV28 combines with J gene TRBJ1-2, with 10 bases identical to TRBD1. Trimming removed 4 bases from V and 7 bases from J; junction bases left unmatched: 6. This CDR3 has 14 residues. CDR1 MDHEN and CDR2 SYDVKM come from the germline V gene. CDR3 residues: CASSSGTGEFGYTF. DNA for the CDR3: TGTGCCAGCAGTTCCGGGACAGGGGAATTTGGCTACACCTTC.

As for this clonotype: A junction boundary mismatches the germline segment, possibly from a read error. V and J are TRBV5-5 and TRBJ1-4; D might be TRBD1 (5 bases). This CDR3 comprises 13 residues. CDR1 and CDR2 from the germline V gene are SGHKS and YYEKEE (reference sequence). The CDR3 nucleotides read TGTGCCAGCAGGGAGGTGGGCAGGGAAATACTGTTTTTT. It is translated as CASREVGREILFF.

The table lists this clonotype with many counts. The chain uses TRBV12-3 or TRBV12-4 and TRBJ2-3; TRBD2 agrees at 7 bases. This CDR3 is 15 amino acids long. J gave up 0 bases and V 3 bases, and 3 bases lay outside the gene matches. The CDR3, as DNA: TGTGCCAGCAGTTTCGGGGGGTTTAGCACAGATACGCAGTATTTT. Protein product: CASSFGGFSTDTQYF.

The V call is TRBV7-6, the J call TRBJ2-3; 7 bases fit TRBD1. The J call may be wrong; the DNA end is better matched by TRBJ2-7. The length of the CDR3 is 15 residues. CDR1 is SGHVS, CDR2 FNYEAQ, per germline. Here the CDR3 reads CASSLAPGGIYEQYF. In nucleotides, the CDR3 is TGTGCCAGCAGCTTAGCGCCAGGGGGTATCTACGAGCAGTACTTC.

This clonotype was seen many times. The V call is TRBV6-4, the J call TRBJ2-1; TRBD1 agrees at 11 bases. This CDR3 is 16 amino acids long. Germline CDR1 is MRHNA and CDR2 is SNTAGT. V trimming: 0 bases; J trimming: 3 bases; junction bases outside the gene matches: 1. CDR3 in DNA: TGTGCCAGCAGTGACTCCGGGACAGGGGGCTACAATGAGCAGTTCTTC. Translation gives CASSDSGTGGYNEQFF.

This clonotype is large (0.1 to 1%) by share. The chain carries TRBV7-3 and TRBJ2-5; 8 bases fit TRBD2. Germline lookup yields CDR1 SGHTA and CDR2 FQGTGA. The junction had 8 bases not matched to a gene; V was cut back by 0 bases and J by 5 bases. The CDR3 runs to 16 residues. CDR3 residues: CASSLTSGLASETQYF. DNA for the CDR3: TGTGCCAGCAGCTTAACTTCCGGACTAGCTAGCGAGACCCAGTACTTC.

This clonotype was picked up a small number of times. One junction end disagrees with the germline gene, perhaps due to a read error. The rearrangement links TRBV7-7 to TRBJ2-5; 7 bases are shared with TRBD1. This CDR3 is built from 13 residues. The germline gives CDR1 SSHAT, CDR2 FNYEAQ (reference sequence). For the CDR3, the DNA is TGTGCTAGCAGCCTTAAGGGACAGAGTGCCCAGTACTTC. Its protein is CASSLKGQSAQYF.